The clone carrying this T cell receptor beta chain was counted between two and nine times. Its antigen is still unknown. All of the isolated RNA was reverse transcribed, so expressed TCRB transcripts were sequenced. The method was immunoSEQ multiplex PCR; TCRdb's version includes in-frame clones alone and lacks a portion of them. The data contain roughly 100,000 clones, over 25% of them singletons. Trimming stripped 0 bases from V and 2 bases from J, with 13 bases between. The CDR3 spans 16 residues. The germline gives CDR1 MNHEY, CDR2 SVGAGI. This entry comes from a study of beta chain features in type 1 diabetes. General study findings and limits: Moderately but significantly shorter TCRB CDR3s were found in Type 1 diabetes patients in all four CD4+ subsets. No resolution was reached here on whether HLA type influences TCRB rearrangement.

The source is a young woman with type 1 diabetes. Sample: central memory CD4+ T cells from blood. The gene calls are TRBV6-5 and TRBJ2-5, with a possible D match to TRBD2 (5 bases). The CDR3 region has the DNA TGTGCCAGCAGTTACTCGAGAGGGCAGGATCAAGAGACCCAGTACTTC. This gives the protein CASSYSRGQDQETQYF.